This TCR beta chain was recovered during a study of T cell clusters in autoimmune cytopenias. TRB was amplified by touch-down multiplex PCR, primer pools A and B combined. From the multiplex PCR reads, TCRdb lists one entry per CDR3 protein and no DNA. This sample's table reports under 8,500 distinct CDR3 sequences. Some 40,000 genome equivalents of blood DNA were amplified for TRB. The study, taken as a whole, reports: The T cell clusters were defined only in silico, without experimental functional validation. TRB repertoire shifts in secondary cytopenia and chronic lymphocytic leukemia mostly reflected lymphoma, not autoimmunity. Physiological T cell clusters of healthy donors were apparently absent in primary autoimmune cytopenia patients. Compared with active autoimmune hepatitis patients, healthy donors showed about 3-fold more exclusive TRB clusters.

Germline V gene sequence: CDR1 SGHTA, CDR2 FQGNSA. The CDR3 consists of 14 residues. This clonotype is labeled medium-sized (0.01 to 0.1%) based on frequency. What it binds is unknown. The specimen sequenced was peripheral blood. The gene calls are TRBV7-2 and TRBJ2-5; without DNA, the TCRdb call of TRBD1 cannot be checked. The TCR originated in a human donor with an autoimmune cytopenia or autoimmune hepatitis (not recorded which). The CDR3 reads CASSFGGVGETQYF.